The clone carrying this TCR beta chain was seen a single time. CDR1 SQVTM and CDR2 ANQGSEA come from the germline V gene. Losses at the gene ends were 7 bases for V and 7 bases for J; bases not matched to a gene: 6. The CDR3 totals 12 residues. Sequenced by immunoSEQ multiplex PCR; TCRdb stores in-frame clones only, minus some. The data show about 50,000 clones, 57% seen once. This entry belongs to a study of cytotoxic CD8 clonotypes in ibrutinib-treated CLL. The chain joins TRBV29-1 to TRBJ1-1, with TRBD1 identical over 10 bases. The sample consisted of PBMCs, taken after 24 months of ibrutinib treatment. The TCR originated in a human donor with chronic lymphocytic leukemia. The DNA for the CDR3 is TGCAGCGCCCCGACAGGGGGCGATGAAGCTTTCTTT. This gives the protein CSAPTGGDEAFF. Drawing the rest from reference TRBV29-1 and TRBJ1-1, the complete variable domain is SAVISQKPSRDICQRGTSLTIQCQVDSQVTMMFWYRQQPGQSLTLIATANQGSEATYESGFVIDKFPISRPNLTFSTLTVSNMSPEDSSIYLCSAPTGGDEAFFGQGTRLTVV.